Below are 11 T cell receptor beta chains sequenced from a single sample in a study of blood T cell repertoires in COVID-19. Measured with immunoSEQ multiplex PCR; TCRdb has only the in-frame clones, and not every one. The repertoire holds about 51,000 clones, with around nine tenths as singletons. Specimen: peripheral blood. The receptors here all came from a man between 60 and 75 years old with acute or convalescent COVID-19.

The CDR3 sequence is CATSDSTPLGLAGYSYNEQFF. CDR3 sequence (DNA): TGTGCCACCAGTGATTCCACCCCCTTAGGACTAGCGGGGTACTCCTACAATGAGCAGTTCTTC. V usage is TRBV24-1 and J usage is TRBJ2-1; TRBD2 matches 12 bases. The CDR3 sequence is 21 residues long. The germline gives CDR1 KGHDR, CDR2 SFDVKD. The ends lost 2 bases at V and 0 bases at J; junction bases unmatched: 13.

The chain has TRBV10-3 and TRBJ2-7; the D gene is possibly TRBD1 (5 bases). This CDR3 contains 13 residues. Germline values: CDR1 ENHRY, CDR2 SYGVKD. CDR3 DNA: TGTGTGGCCCAGGGTTTAATGCCCAGCGAGCAGTACTTC. Encoded protein: CVAQGLMPSEQYF.

The J gene is TRBJ1-1, the V gene TRBV3-1 (or the pseudogene TRBV3-2); a possible D gene is TRBD1 (5 bases). The V gene's germline CDR1 is LGHDT and CDR2 YNNKEL (reference sequence). Trimming stripped 2 bases from V and 2 bases from J, with 12 bases between. The CDR3 contains 15 residues. This chain's CDR3 is CASSQWQGANTEAFF. CDR3 nucleotide sequence: TGTGCCAGCAGCCAATGGCAGGGTGCAAACACTGAAGCTTTCTTT.

This chain joins TRBV11-3 and TRBJ1-1; D possibly corresponds to TRBD1 (5 bases). CDR3 length: 12 amino acids. In germline, CDR1 is SGHNT, CDR2 YENEEA. V was shortened by 2 bases and J by 12 bases, with 13 bases between the two germline ends. The CDR3 region is CASSLRGGETFF. The CDR3 DNA is TGTGCCAGCAGCTTACGCGGGGGGGAAACTTTCTTT.

Only one count was recorded for this clone. This chain links TRBV29-1 with TRBJ2-7; perhaps TRBD2 as D (5 bases). The CDR3 runs to 15 residues. V dropped 0 bases and J dropped 2 bases, with 14 bases sitting between them. The V gene's germline CDR1 is SQVTM and CDR2 ANQGSEA. This chain's CDR3 is CSVEDSRTEPYEQYF. CDR3 nucleotide sequence: TGCAGCGTTGAAGATTCTAGGACTGAGCCCTACGAGCAGTACTTC.

The CDR3 coding sequence is TGTGCCAGCAGTGACCGAGGGAGCTCCTACAATGAGCAGTTCTTC. Translation gives CASSDRGSSYNEQFF. The chain combines TRBV6-1 with TRBJ2-1, with D perhaps TRBD2 (5 bases). Germline V gene sequence: CDR1 MNHNS, CDR2 SASEGT. The CDR3 spans 15 residues. Trimming took off 3 bases at V and 0 bases at J, with 9 bases between the two ends.

The chain combines TRBV9 with TRBJ1-3; D gene uncertain. Germline CDR1 SGDLS, CDR2 YYNGEE. The V gene lost 3 bases and the J gene lost 0 bases, with 10 bases spanning the gap. The CDR3 has 15 residues. CDR3 nucleotide sequence: TGTGCCAGCAGCGGAACAGAGCTCTCTGGAAACACCATATATTTT. Translated: CASSGTELSGNTIYF. Drawing the rest from reference TRBV9 and TRBJ1-3, the complete variable domain is DSGVTQTPKHLITATGQRVTLRCSPRSGDLSVYWYQQSLDQGLQFLIQYYNGEERAKGNILERFSAQQFPDLHSELNLSSLELGDSALYFCASSGTELSGNTIYFGEGSWLTVV.

This chain connects TRBV11-2 to TRBJ1-1; D may be TRBD1 (6 bases). The CDR3 sequence is 12 residues long. Deletions cut 5 bases from V and 7 bases from J, with 11 bases between. Germline assignment: CDR1 SGHAT and CDR2 FQNNGV. CDR3 amino acids: CASSPTGIEAFF. The CDR3 region has the DNA TGTGCCAGCAGCCCGACAGGAATTGAAGCTTTCTTT.

This chain connects TRBV6-1 to TRBJ2-2; perhaps TRBD2 as D (6 bases). Germline V gene lookup returns CDR1 MNHNS and CDR2 SASEGT. The length of the CDR3 is 17 residues. V lost 2 bases and J lost 6, with 19 bases in between. The CDR3 spells CASSELLGLALAGELFF. CDR3 coding DNA: TGTGCCAGCAGTGAACTTCTGGGGCTAGCGTTGGCCGGGGAGCTGTTTTTT.

The chain has TRBV19 and TRBJ1-4; 8 bases map to TRBD1. The ends lost 3 bases at V and 6 bases at J; junction bases unmatched: 15. The CDR3 spans 18 residues. CDR1 is LNHDA and CDR2 is SQIVND in the germline V gene (reference sequence). The CDR3 DNA reads TGTGCCAGTAGTATCGGGACCGGGACAGGAACCGATGATGAAAAACTGTTTTTT. This codes for CASSIGTGTGTDDEKLFF.

The rearrangement uses TRBV28 and TRBJ2-7; D is possibly TRBD1 (5 bases). The V gene lost 5 bases and the J gene lost 2 bases, with 16 bases spanning the gap. This CDR3 comprises 15 residues. CDR1 and CDR2 from the germline V gene are MDHEN and SYDVKM. CDR3 DNA sequence: TGTGCCAGCAGTACTGCCGGCAGGGTGCCCTACGAGCAGTACTTC. Translating it yields CASSTAGRVPYEQYF.